The following is a T cell receptor (beta chain) sequence with its context. The sample is drawn from a study of human T cells and chemical hapten exposure. For the study at large: Sensitization employed 2% DPC on about 2 cm by about 2 cm of upper inner arm skin. Patch tests put 0.01% DPC on the upper back, and the results were checked at 6 days.

Within the library, unique molecular identifiers were attached to each individual cDNA molecule. From the RACE reads, TCRdb called clonotypes with MiXCR, one entry per CDR3 protein. The profile covers around 380,000 distinct CDR3 sequences, with more than 4.5% appearing a single time and under 3% taken by the ten largest. The time point here: patch test 1, 2 weeks after DPC sensitization. Treatment reported: therapeutic diphenylcyclopropenone sensitization with weekly scalp DPC. Drawing of blood took place ahead of applying each patch test. The receptor was derived from a woman between 50 and 59 years old with alopecia areata. Some clones in this sample may be carry-over from other donors' samples. The material sequenced was whole blood, taken in connection with sensitization to the hapten diphenylcyclopropenone (DPC).

CDR3 sequence reads: CATSREFDQGFGRTDTQYF. In DNA form, the CDR3 reads TGTGCCACCAGCAGAGAATTTGACCAGGGCTTCGGGCGGACAGATACGCAGTATTTT. The rearrangement links TRBV15 to TRBJ2-3, with D perhaps matching TRBD1 (5 bases). The CDR3 contains 19 residues. With 0 bases removed from V and 3 bases from J, the gap between germline ends came to 22 bases. Germline CDR1 LNHNV, CDR2 YYDKDF (reference sequence).